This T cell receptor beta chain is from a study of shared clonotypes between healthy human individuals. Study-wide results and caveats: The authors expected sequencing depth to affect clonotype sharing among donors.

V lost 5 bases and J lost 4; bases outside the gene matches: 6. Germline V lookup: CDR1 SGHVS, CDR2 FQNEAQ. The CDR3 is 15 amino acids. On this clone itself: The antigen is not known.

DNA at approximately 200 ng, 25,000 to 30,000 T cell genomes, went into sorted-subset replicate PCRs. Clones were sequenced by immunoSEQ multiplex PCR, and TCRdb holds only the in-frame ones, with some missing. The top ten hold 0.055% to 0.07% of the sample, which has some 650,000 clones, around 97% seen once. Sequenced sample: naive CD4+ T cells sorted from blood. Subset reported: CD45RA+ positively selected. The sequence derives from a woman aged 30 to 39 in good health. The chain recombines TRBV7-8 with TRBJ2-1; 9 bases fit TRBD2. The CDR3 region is CASSISGSGYNEQFF. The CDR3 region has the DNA TGTGCCAGCAGCATTAGCGGGAGTGGTTACAATGAGCAGTTCTTC.